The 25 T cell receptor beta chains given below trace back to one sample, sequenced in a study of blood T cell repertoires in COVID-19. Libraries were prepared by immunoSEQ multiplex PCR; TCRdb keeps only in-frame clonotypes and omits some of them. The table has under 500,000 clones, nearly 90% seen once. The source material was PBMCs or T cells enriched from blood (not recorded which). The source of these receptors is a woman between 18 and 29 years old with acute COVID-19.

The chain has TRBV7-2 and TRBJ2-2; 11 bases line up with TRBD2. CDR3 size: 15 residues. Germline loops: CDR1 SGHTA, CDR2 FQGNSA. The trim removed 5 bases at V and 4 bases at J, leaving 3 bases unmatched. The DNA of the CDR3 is TGTGCCAGCAGCCCAGGACTAGCGGGCACCGGGGAGCTGTTTTTT. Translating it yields CASSPGLAGTGELFF.

The CDR3 bases are TGTGCCAGCAGCCAAGTCGCGGGGGTCAACGAGCAGTACTTC. Translation gives CASSQVAGVNEQYF. The chain has TRBV3-1 (or the pseudogene TRBV3-2) and TRBJ2-7; 7 nucleotides line up with TRBD2. Germline CDR1 and CDR2: LGHDT and YNNKEL (reference sequence). This CDR3 has 14 amino acids. The J segment lost 5 bases and the V segment lost 1 base, leaving 5 bases of the junction unmatched.

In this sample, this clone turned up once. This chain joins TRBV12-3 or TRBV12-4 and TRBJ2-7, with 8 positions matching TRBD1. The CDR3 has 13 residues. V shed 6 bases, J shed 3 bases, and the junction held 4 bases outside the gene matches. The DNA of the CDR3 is TGTGCCAGCAGGCCCACAGGGGGCTACGAGCAGTACTTC. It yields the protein CASRPTGGYEQYF.

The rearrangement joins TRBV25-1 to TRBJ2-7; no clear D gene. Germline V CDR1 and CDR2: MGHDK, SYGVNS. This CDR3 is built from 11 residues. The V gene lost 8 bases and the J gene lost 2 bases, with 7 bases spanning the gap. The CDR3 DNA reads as TGTGCCAGCCGATCTACCTACGAGCAGTACTTC. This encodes CASRSTYEQYF.

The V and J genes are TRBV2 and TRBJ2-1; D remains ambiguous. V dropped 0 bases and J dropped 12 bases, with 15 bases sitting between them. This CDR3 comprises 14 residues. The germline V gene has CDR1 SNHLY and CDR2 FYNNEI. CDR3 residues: CASSEASAAVGQFF. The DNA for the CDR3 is TGTGCCAGCAGTGAAGCGAGTGCGGCAGTGGGGCAGTTCTTC. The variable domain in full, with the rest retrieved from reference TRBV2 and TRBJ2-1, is EPEVTQTPSHQVTQMGQEVILRCVPISNHLYFYWYRQILGQKVEFLVSFYNNEISEKSEIFDDQFSVERPDGSNFTLKIRSTKLEDSAMYFCASSEASAAVGQFFGPGTRLTVL.

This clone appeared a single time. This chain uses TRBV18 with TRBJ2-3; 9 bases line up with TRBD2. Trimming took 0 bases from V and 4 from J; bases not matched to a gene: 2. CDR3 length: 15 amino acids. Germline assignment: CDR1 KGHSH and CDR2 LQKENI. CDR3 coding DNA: TGTGCCAGCTCACCACCAGGACTAGCGTCAGATACGCAGTATTTT. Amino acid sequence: CASSPPGLASDTQYF.

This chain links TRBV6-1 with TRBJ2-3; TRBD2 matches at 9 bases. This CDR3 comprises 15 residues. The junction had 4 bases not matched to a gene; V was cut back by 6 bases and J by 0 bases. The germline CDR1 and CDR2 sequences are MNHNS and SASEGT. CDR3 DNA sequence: TGTGCCAGCAGGATAGCGGGAGCTAGCACAGATACGCAGTATTTT. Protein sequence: CASRIAGASTDTQYF.

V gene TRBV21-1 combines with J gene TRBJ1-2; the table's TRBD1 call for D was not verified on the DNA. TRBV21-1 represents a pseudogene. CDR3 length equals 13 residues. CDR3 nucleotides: TGTGCCAGCAGCAAGTGGGACAGAGATGGCTACACCTTC. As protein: CASSKWDRDGYTF.

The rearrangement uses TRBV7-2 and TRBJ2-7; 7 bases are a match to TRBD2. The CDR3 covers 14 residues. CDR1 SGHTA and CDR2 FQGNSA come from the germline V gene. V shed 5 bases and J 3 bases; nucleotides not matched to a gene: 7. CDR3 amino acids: CASSKTSSIYEQYF. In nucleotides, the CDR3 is TGTGCCAGCAGCAAGACTAGCAGCATCTACGAGCAGTACTTC.

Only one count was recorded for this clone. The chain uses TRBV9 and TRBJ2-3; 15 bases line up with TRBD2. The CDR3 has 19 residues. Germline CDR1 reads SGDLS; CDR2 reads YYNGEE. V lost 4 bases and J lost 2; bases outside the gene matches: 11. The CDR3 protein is CASSSLGLAGGPFTDTQYF. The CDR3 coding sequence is TGTGCCAGCAGCTCACTGGGACTAGCGGGAGGCCCCTTCACAGATACGCAGTATTTT.

CDR3 loop: CASSVVQNWGYTF. CDR3 sequence (DNA): TGTGCCAGCAGCGTAGTGCAAAACTGGGGCTACACCTTC. The J gene is TRBJ1-2, the V gene TRBV9; D not resolved. The germline V gene has CDR1 SGDLS and CDR2 YYNGEE. CDR3 length: 13 amino acids. Trimming took off 0 bases at V and 8 bases at J, with 11 bases between the two ends.

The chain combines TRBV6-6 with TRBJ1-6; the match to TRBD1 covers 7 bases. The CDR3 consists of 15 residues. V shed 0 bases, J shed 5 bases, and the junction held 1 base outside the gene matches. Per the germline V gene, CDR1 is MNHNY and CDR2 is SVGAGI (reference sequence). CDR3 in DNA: TGTGCCAGCAGTTACTCAGGACAGGATAATTCACCCCTCCACTTT. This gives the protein CASSYSGQDNSPLHF.

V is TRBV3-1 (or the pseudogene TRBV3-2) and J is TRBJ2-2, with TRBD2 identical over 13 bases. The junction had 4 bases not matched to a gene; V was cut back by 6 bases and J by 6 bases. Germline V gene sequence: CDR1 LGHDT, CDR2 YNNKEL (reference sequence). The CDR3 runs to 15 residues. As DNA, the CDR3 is TGTGCCAGCAGGATGACTAGCGGGGGGCCCGGGGAGCTGTTTTTT. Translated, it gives CASRMTSGGPGELFF.

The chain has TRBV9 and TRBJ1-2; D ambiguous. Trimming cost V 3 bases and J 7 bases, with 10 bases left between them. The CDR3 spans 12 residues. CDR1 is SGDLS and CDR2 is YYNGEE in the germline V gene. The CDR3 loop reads CASSDTVGGYTF. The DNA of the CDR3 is TGTGCCAGCAGCGACACAGTAGGTGGCTACACCTTC.

DNA for the CDR3: TGTGCCATCATGACAGGGGGAGATGAGCAGTTCTTC. This sequence encodes CAIMTGGDEQFF. V is TRBV10-3 and J is TRBJ2-1; 9 nucleotides line up with TRBD1. Germline V gives CDR1 ENHRY, CDR2 SYGVKD. J gave up 8 bases and V 7 bases, and 3 bases lay outside the gene matches. The CDR3 is made up of 12 amino acids.

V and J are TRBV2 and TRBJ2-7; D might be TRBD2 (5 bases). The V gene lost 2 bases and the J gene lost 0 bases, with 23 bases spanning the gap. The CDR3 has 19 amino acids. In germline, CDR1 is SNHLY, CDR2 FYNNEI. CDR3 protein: CASSEYLGKTTASSYEQYF. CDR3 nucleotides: TGTGCCAGCAGTGAATATCTGGGGAAGACTACAGCGAGCTCCTACGAGCAGTACTTC.

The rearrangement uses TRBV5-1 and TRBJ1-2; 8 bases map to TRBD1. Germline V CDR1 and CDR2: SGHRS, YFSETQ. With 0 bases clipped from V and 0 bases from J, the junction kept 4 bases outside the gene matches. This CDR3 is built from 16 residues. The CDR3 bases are TGCGCCAGCAGCTTGGTTACAGGGGGGACTAACTATGGCTACACCTTC. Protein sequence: CASSLVTGGTNYGYTF.

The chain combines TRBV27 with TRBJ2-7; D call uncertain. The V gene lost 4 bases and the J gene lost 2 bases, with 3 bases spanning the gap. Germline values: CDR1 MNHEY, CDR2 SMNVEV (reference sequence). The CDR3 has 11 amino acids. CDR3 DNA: TGTGCCAGCAGTTGGCCCTACGAGCAGTACTTC. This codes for CASSWPYEQYF.

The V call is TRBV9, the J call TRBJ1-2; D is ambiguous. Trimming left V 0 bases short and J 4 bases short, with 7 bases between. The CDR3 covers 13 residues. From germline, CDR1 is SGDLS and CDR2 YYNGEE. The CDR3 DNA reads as TGTGCCAGCAGCGTAGAGCCCGGCTATGGCTACACCTTC. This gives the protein CASSVEPGYGYTF.

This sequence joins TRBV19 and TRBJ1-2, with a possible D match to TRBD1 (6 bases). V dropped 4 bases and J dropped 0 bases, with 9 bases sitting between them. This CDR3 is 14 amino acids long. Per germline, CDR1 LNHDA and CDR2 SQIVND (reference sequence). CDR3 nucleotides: TGTGCCAGTAGTACCAACAGGGCTAACTATGGCTACACCTTC. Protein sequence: CASSTNRANYGYTF.

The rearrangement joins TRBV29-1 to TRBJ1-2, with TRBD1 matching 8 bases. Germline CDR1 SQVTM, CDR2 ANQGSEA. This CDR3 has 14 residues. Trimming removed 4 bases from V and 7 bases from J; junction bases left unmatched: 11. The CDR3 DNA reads TGCAGCGTTGGAGCAGGGGGCCCCAGGGGTGGCTACACCTTC. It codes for CSVGAGGPRGGYTF.

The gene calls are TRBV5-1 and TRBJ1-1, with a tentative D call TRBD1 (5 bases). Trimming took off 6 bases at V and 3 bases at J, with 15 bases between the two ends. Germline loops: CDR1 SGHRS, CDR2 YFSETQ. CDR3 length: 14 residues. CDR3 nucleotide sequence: TGCGCCAGCATGGGGCGTCCCTGGGACACTGAAGCTTTCTTT. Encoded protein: CASMGRPWDTEAFF.

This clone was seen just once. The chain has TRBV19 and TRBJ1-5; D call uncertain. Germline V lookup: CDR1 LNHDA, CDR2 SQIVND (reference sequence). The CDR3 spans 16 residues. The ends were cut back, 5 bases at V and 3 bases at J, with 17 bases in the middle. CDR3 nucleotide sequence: TGTGCCAGTAGTCAGCAAACAATTAGCTTCAATCAGCCCCAGCATTTT. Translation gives CASSQQTISFNQPQHF.

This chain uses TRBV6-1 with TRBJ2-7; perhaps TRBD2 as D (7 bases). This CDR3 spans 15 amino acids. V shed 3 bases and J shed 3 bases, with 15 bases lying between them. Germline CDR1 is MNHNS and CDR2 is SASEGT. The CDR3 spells CASSDPRGRGYEQYF. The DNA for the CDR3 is TGTGCCAGCAGTGATCCTAGGGGGAGGGGCTACGAGCAGTACTTC.

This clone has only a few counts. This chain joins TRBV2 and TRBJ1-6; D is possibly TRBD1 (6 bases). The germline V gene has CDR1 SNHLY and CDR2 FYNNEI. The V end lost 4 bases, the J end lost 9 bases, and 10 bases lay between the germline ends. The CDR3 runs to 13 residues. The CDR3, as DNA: TGTGCCAGCAGTGTAGAAGGGGGTTCACCCCTCCACTTT. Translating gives CASSVEGGSPLHF.